A selection of T cell receptor beta chains follows, all from one sample in a study of T cell changes during pregnancy in multiple sclerosis. Profiled with immunoSEQ multiplex PCR; TCRdb holds only in-frame clones, not every one. The sample contains around 100,000 clones, more than 85% of which appear only once. The starting material was peripheral blood, obtained in the second trimester of pregnancy. The receptors shown here come from a female donor with multiple sclerosis, enrolled in a pregnancy study. The CDR3 runs from the conserved cysteine through the conserved F or W. The D gene is left open where the match is weak. The size entry is marked missing in some rows and otherwise reads once, few, many or a size class.

clone_size,v_call,d_call,j_call,cdr3_nt,cdr3_aa
.,TRBV27,.,TRBJ1-5,TGTGCCAGCAGTTCTTCCGGGACACTCGTTAATCAGCCCCAGCATTTT,CASSSSGTLVNQPQHF
.,TRBV11-2,.,TRBJ2-5,TGTGCCAGCAGCTTAGAGTCGTGGACCCAGTACTTC,CASSLESWTQYF
.,TRBV28,TRBD1,TRBJ2-5,TGTGCCAGCAGTTTATATACAGGGGGAGGGACCCAGTACTTC,CASSLYTGGGTQYF
.,TRBV19,TRBD1,TRBJ2-2,TGTGCCAGTAGGCCCGGGACAGGGGGCTCCGGGGAGCTGTTTTTT,CASRPGTGGSGELFF
.,TRBV5-3,TRBD1,TRBJ1-5,TGTGCCAGAAGGGAAGGATGGCACGGACAGGGGGCCAATCAGCCCCAGCATTTT,CARREGWHGQGANQPQHF
.,TRBV6-1,.,TRBJ2-7,TGTGCCAGCAGTGACCCGAGGCGGGGGCGTTTAGCCTACGAGCAGTACTTC,CASSDPRRGRLAYEQYF
once,TRBV7-8,TRBD1,TRBJ2-2,TGTGCCAGCAGCTTAGTCAGGGGGCCACTGGAGAACACCGGGGAGCTGTTTTTT,CASSLVRGPLENTGELFF
.,TRBV27,.,TRBJ2-5,TGTGCCAGCAGTTTATCAAGCTACCAAGAGACCCAGTACTTC,CASSLSSYQETQYF
.,TRBV7-9,.,TRBJ1-2,TGTGCCAGCAGCTCATTGGGAGGGAACTATGGCTACACCTTC,CASSSLGGNYGYTF
.,TRBV5-4,.,TRBJ1-2,TGTGCCAGCAGACTGACAGGATTCAGTGGCTACACCTTC,CASRLTGFSGYTF
.,TRBV27,TRBD1,TRBJ2-7,TGTGCCAGCAGACTTATGGACAGGGAACGCTACGAGCAGTACTTC,CASRLMDRERYEQYF
.,TRBV30,.,TRBJ2-7,TGTGCCTGGAGTCCCCCCGGCACAGGGAACTACGAGCAGTACTTC,CAWSPPGTGNYEQYF
.,TRBV18,TRBD2,TRBJ2-1,TGTGCCAGCTCACCAAGGAGACTAGCGATACATGAGCAGTTCTTC,CASSPRRLAIHEQFF
.,TRBV28,TRBD2,TRBJ2-3,TGTGCCAGCAGACTAGCGGGAGGCCAAAATACGCAGTATTTT,CASRLAGGQNTQYF
.,TRBV28,.,TRBJ1-5,TGTGCCAGCAGGCCTCCGGACAGAGGGAGTCAGCCCCAGCATTTT,CASRPPDRGSQPQHF
.,TRBV5-4,TRBD2,TRBJ2-7,TGTGCCAGCAGCTTCCGGGGGAGGGCCGAGCAGTACTTC,CASSFRGRAEQYF
.,TRBV2,TRBD2,TRBJ2-1,TGTGCCAGCAGTAGACTAGCGGGAGATGAGCAGTTCTTC,CASSRLAGDEQFF
.,TRBV5-1,TRBD1,TRBJ2-5,TGCGCCAGCAGCCAGGACAGGGGTGGGGAGACCCAGTACTTC,CASSQDRGGETQYF
.,TRBV6-4,.,TRBJ1-5,TGTGCCAGCAGTGAACTGCTGGCAGGGGTCTCTAGCAATCAGCCCCAGCATTTT,CASSELLAGVSSNQPQHF
.,TRBV30,.,TRBJ1-4,TGTGCCGGGGCGGCAACTAATGAAAAACTGTTTTTT,CAGAATNEKLFF
.,TRBV27,.,TRBJ2-7,TGTGCCAGCAGATCTCCTGGAGTGTACGAGCAGTACTTC,CASRSPGVYEQYF
once,TRBV18,TRBD1,TRBJ2-7,TGTGCCAGCTCACGAGACAGGGGATACCTAAACGAGCAGTACTTC,CASSRDRGYLNEQYF
once,TRBV25-1,.,TRBJ1-5,TGTGCCAGCAGACAGAGTGCCAATCAGCCCCAGCATTTT,CASRQSANQPQHF
.,TRBV5-4,.,TRBJ1-2,TGTGCCAGCAGCTTGGATGCGCCGGGAGGCTACACCTTC,CASSLDAPGGYTF
.,TRBV27,.,TRBJ1-5,TGTGCCAGCAGTTTCGCCAGGGGAAGCAATCAGCCCCAGCATTTT,CASSFARGSNQPQHF
.,TRBV19,TRBD2,TRBJ2-4,TGTGCCAGTAGTGTAACTAGCGGTAACAAAAACATTCAGTACTTC,CASSVTSGNKNIQYF
.,TRBV2,.,TRBJ1-2,TGTGCCAGCAGTGAATCGGGACTCTCTGGAGGCTACACCTTC,CASSESGLSGGYTF
.,TRBV7-8,.,TRBJ2-7,TGTGCCAGCAGCTTAGCGAGGGTCCACGAGCAGTACTTC,CASSLARVHEQYF
.,TRBV7-2,TRBD2,TRBJ2-5,TGTGCCAGCAGCAAGGGACTAGCGGGAGACATGTACCAAGAGACCCAGTACTTC,CASSKGLAGDMYQETQYF
.,TRBV5-1,.,TRBJ2-7,TGCGCCAGCAGCTTCGCGGATCGCGAGCAGTACTTC,CASSFADREQYF
.,TRBV28,.,TRBJ1-2,TGTGCCAGCAGGAGTTCAGGGGTCATCAACTATGGCTACACCTTC,CASRSSGVINYGYTF
.,TRBV19,.,TRBJ1-5,TGTGCCAGTAGTATCTATTTCGCTTCCGGCAATCAGCCCCAGCATTTT,CASSIYFASGNQPQHF
.,TRBV19,.,TRBJ2-7,TGTGCCAGTAGTAAACTAGGGTCATCCTACGAGCAGTACTTC,CASSKLGSSYEQYF
.,TRBV30,.,TRBJ2-5,TGTGCCTGGAGTGTTAAAGAGACCCAGTACTTC,CAWSVKETQYF
.,TRBV6-5,TRBD1,TRBJ1-1,TGTGCCAGCAGGGGGACAGGGTGGAACACTGAAGCTTTCTTT,CASRGTGWNTEAFF
.,TRBV9,TRBD2,TRBJ2-3,TGTGCCAGCAGCGTAGGGGGCCCTAGCGGGAGGGGCACAGATACGCAGTATTTT,CASSVGGPSGRGTDTQYF
.,TRBV18,TRBD1,TRBJ1-5,TGTGCCAGCTCACCTACGACAGGGGCCGTTCAGCCCCAGCATTTT,CASSPTTGAVQPQHF
.,TRBV6-1,.,TRBJ2-6,TGTGCCAGCAGTGCGCTTCCTACTATTTACTCTGGGGCCAACGTCCTGACTTTC,CASSALPTIYSGANVLTF
.,TRBV2,TRBD1,TRBJ2-7,TGTGCCAGCAACCTGGGACAGGGGTTTGGGGAGCAGTACTTC,CASNLGQGFGEQYF
.,TRBV6-5,.,TRBJ2-4,TGTGCCAGCAGTTCCCCGGCGGGACTCCAGTACTTC,CASSSPAGLQYF
.,TRBV6-5,.,TRBJ1-1,TGTGCCAGCAGTTCGGAGGTGAACACTGAAGCTTTCTTT,CASSSEVNTEAFF
.,TRBV6-6,TRBD1,TRBJ1-2,TGTGCCAGCAGTTTACAGGGGACCGACCCCTATGGCTACACCTTC,CASSLQGTDPYGYTF
.,TRBV4-1,TRBD2,TRBJ2-1,TGCGCCAGCAGCCAAGAGGGTCCCGGTACTAGCGGGAGTTACAATGAGCAGTTCTTC,CASSQEGPGTSGSYNEQFF
.,TRBV7-9,.,TRBJ1-1,TGTGCCAGCAGCGAAAGTCAGGGTTTGAACACTGAAGCTTTCTTT,CASSESQGLNTEAFF
.,TRBV18,.,TRBJ1-1,TGTGCCAGCTCACCACTGACGACAGGTGGGACTGAAGCTTTCTTT,CASSPLTTGGTEAFF
.,TRBV30,TRBD1,TRBJ2-1,TGTGCCTGGAGTAGCGCAGGGACAGGGGTTTACAATGAGCAGTTCTTC,CAWSSAGTGVYNEQFF
.,TRBV30,TRBD1,TRBJ2-1,TGTGCCTTCCCCCGGACAGGGGAGTATAACAATGAGCAGTTCTTC,CAFPRTGEYNNEQFF
.,TRBV29-1,TRBD1,TRBJ2-1,TGCAGCGTCGGGGACAGGGGGCGCGGTGAGCAGTTCTTC,CSVGDRGRGEQFF